The T cell receptor (beta chain) described here comes from a study of cytomegalovirus exposure and HLA in healthy donors (dated by TCRdb to 2016 to 2017). Concerning the study at large: An earlier analysis of about 530 of the donors reported about 300 Gb of sequence data and 117 million unique TCR beta sequences obtained from about 179 million T cells. About 300 gigabases of sequencing data and 80 million or so unique TCR sequences were included in an early release covering roughly 600 HLA-typed donors. Of the roughly 400 genotyped donors, about 80% fell in the genetic ancestry cluster associated with self-reported Caucasian donors. The study was designed to test whether signatures of past pathogen exposure could be identified by cataloging public T cell receptors. Using immunosequencing, the study profiled T cell repertoires from 550 to 750 subjects and related those repertoires to cytomegalovirus serostatus. A separate validation cohort of about 110 different subjects was used in addition to the roughly 620-subject first cohort. To predict cytomegalovirus infection status, the study combined high-throughput TCR immunosequencing, statistical association of individual TCRs with disease status, and machine learning. To study patterns of TCR occurrence, a later analysis re-analyzed previously published TCR beta repertoires from 700 or so donors and added high-resolution HLA genotyping. The later analysis used no new phenotypic data to find candidate immune exposures, relying instead on TCR beta sequences and their occurrence across donors. To decide whether each TCR beta V gene segment behaved as functional or pseudogenic, an earlier analysis of 587 of the donors relied on high-throughput TCR beta sequencing. Donor age, sex, ethnicity and CMV serostatus were compiled alongside the repertoire data. A later genetic analysis used genome-wide SNP genotypes for about 60% of the roughly 700 donors, treating that subset as a discovery cohort. All discovery cohort repertoires had been generated on a single sequencing platform. HLA typing covered class I and class II loci at four-digit resolution. Typing coverage varied by locus: roughly 620-640 donors for A, B, C, DRB1 and DQB1; approximately 500 for DQA1; approximately 570 for DPA1; under 490 for DPB1. Roughly 5 DR-DQ haplotypes were handled as single units for association and clustering because linkage in the cohort was strong. Across approximately 400 genotyped donors of the cohort, an average of roughly 250,000 unique TCR beta nucleotide sequences per donor were sequenced, and roughly a sixth of those sequences were non-productive.

What the research found in general, with its limitations: In a later genetic analysis, fewer N-insertions in productive TCRs were reported among donors in an Asian-associated ancestry cluster than the roughly 700-donor mean. The classifier was reported to diagnose cytomegalovirus status with high specificity and sensitivity in both the original cohort and the validation cohort. In a later genetic analysis, a missense DCLRE1C variant was associated with V-gene and J-gene trimming of TCR beta chains, and the association was replicated in an independent cohort. The earlier analysis of 587 of the donors excluded over 15 rarely observed V segments, including chromosome 9 orphons, because counts were too low. In a later analysis, TCR association rates were found to vary across HLA loci, with the most associated TCRs seen for DRB1 alleles and the fewest for HLA-C alleles. This cohort had only TCR beta chains sequenced, and the lack of alpha or paired-chain data limited which features could be detected. When HLA alleles, especially DR and DQ, strongly co-occurred, attributing TCR associations to individual alleles was difficult. A later analysis reported that several top co-occurrence clusters appeared linked to parvovirus B19, influenza, CMV and Epstein-Barr virus. In a later analysis, most CMV-associated TCR beta chains were found to appear HLA-restricted, with HLA associations seemingly driven largely by CMV exposure. Most TCR sequences were observed very rarely across donors, whereas some public TCRs were present in many individuals. Some IMGT-functional V segments, including TRBV6-2 and TRBV6-3, could not be distinguished by the 87-base-pair reads and were therefore excluded. A cluster of highly shared sequence variants was judged likely to be a technical artifact of the sequencing pipeline. CMV serostatus was the only immune exposure information available for the cohort. A few of the identified cytomegalovirus-associated TCR beta chains were confirmed in vitro to be specific for cytomegalovirus antigens. A further reported finding was that TCR beta sequences accurately predicted the HLA-A and HLA-B alleles for most subjects in the first cohort. Correlated functional status among segregating V segments might reflect linkage disequilibrium, but an unknown experimental factor could not be ruled out. A total of some 180 TCR beta chains were listed by the study as associated with cytomegalovirus. Broadly in line with IMGT annotations, most TCR beta V segments showed up in productive rearrangements about 90% or about 30% of the time in an earlier analysis of several hundred of the donors. According to the authors, the approach could potentially be generalized to other disease states and immunological phenotypes. Because HLA typing was missing for some donors at each locus, association tests included only the typed subset. In a later analysis, HLA-associated TCR beta chains were found to be more clonally expanded and to have lower generation probabilities than equally common non-associated chains. In a later analysis, 16,951 TCR beta sequences were associated with specific HLA alleles at a false discovery rate of 0.05. The presence/absence analyses assumed that sequencing depth was roughly uniform across donors, and that assumption may not be true.

Receptor libraries were prepared by the immunoSEQ multiplex PCR assay. For the multiplex PCR, a mixture combining 60 forward primers for TCR Vbeta segments and 13 reverse primers for TCR Jbeta segments was used. The CDR3 region of rearranged TCR beta genes was amplified from genomic DNA with a multiplex PCR assay. The Illumina HiSeq System was used to sequence the amplified TCR beta libraries as 87-base-pair reads. The authors' pipeline ran thus. A later analysis counted about 82 million unique TCR beta chains across the roughly 700 repertoires, and 10 million to 12 million of these chains were shared by at least two donors. A nearest-neighbor algorithm error-corrected the raw reads and collapsed the reads into unique sequences, merging closely related sequences to remove PCR and sequencing errors. To assign V, D and J gene segments, CDR3 sequences were aligned to IMGT reference sequences. For a sequence to be retained, a match of at least six nucleotides to both a V gene segment and a J gene segment was required. A rearrangement was called productive if the CDR3 had no stop codons and remained in frame with V and J, and every other rearrangement was called non-productive. Following IMGT convention, CDR3 was defined as the stretch from the second conserved V-encoded cysteine up to the conserved J-encoded phenylalanine. Sequences without an unambiguous match to a single V gene segment were excluded from the earlier analysis of over 500 of the donors. In an earlier analysis of 450 to 700 of the donors, V segments were called functional above 56.7% productive rearrangements and were called segregating when the between-donor standard deviation exceeded 5%. To diagnose cytomegalovirus status from the catalog of TCR beta chain sequences, a statistical classification framework was built. In a later analysis, TCR nucleotide sequences were compared against IMGT/GENE-DB human TR gene sequences so that V and J genes could be assigned. Using the TCRdist pipeline, a later analysis assigned CDR3 sequences along with most-parsimonious VDJ recombination scenarios. In a later analysis, every TCR beta chain was defined by the combination of its CDR3 amino acid sequence and its V-gene family, and reads without a unique V-gene family were dropped. To address suspected cross-contamination and a sequencing artifact, a later analysis removed roughly 580 highly shared, low-generation-probability nucleotide sequences. In a later analysis, a clonal expansion index for each public chain was calculated from normalized within-repertoire ranks of inferred template counts. A later analysis computed generation probabilities with a VDJ recombination model fitted to out-of-frame rearrangements, and checked the results against IGoR. In a later analysis, hypergeometric tests were used to score TCR-TCR, TCR-HLA and TCR-CMV co-occurrence, with a repertoire-size bias correction applied to TCR pairs. A later analysis estimated false discovery rates by permuting HLA or CMV assignments 20 times. In a later analysis, co-occurring TCRs were grouped using DBSCAN, with TCRdist sequence similarity added in when clustering inside HLA-allele-positive subsets. For co-occurrence clustering, repertoires with fewer than 30,000 or more than 120,000 public chains were excluded, along with five repertoires with anomalous nucleotide sharing. TCRdb took this table from immuneACCESS and kept in-frame rearrangements with V and J called. Such tables lack part of the clones; where checked against another copy, unresolved V genes explain under half of the gap, and the rest is unexplained. The V and J calls and the clone size are those of that table, but D and trimming were determined from the DNA. This sample is represented by some 180,000 clones; roughly 80% of them were singletons. About 1.7% of the sample lies in the top ten.

V sheds 4 bases and J sheds 1 base, leaving 7 bases between their ends. Its CDR3 holds 13 amino acids, cysteine through phenylalanine. Only CDR3 DNA remains: 39 bases, in frame from the first base. According to the germline V gene, CDR1 reads SGHNT and CDR2 reads YENEEA. Points on this clone: The target of this receptor is not known. The input lacks base qualities; no much larger clone sits a single base away.

The cohort comprised fewer than 700 healthy bone marrow donors. All cohort members were sampled while nominally healthy, although unrecorded immune exposures were likely present. The donor was CMV seronegative and belonged to the group of 350 or so seronegative cohort members. A peripheral blood sample was collected from each donor, and TCR beta sequencing was performed on peripheral blood mononuclear cells. The Qiagen DNeasy Blood Extraction Kit was used to extract genomic DNA from the blood cell samples. Recombination joined TRBV11-3 with TRBJ2-5; no D segment can be confidently identified. The TCR originated in a woman aged 18-29 years in good health and CMV-seronegative. The material sequenced was PBMCs. CDR3 region: CASSWSGQETQYF. The base sequence is TGTGCCAGCAGCTGGAGTGGCCAAGAGACCCAGTACTTC.